This entry lists 20 T cell receptor beta chains sequenced from one sample in a study of T-cell reconstitution after alpha-beta-depleted transplantation in children. Unique molecular identifiers were used to barcode this TCRbeta library. TCRdb ran MiXCR on the PCR reads and lists one entry per CDR3 protein. The table has around 680,000 distinct CDR3 sequences, roughly 15% seen once. Sequencing was performed on PBMCs from the stem cell graft donor, taken from the stem cell graft. The source of these receptors is a human donor who donated a stem cell graft to a child with acute myeloid leukemia.

The J gene is TRBJ2-1, the V gene TRBV11-3; D possibly corresponds to TRBD1 (5 bases). This CDR3 has 13 residues. Between the trimmed V and J ends, which lost 4 bases and 8 bases, there was a span of 12 bases. CDR1 and CDR2 (germline): SGHNT, YENEEA. The CDR3 nucleotides read TGTGCCAGCAGCTCGTGGGGCAGCGATGAGCAGTTCTTC. It is translated as CASSSWGSDEQFF. The complete variable domain, with remaining parts taken from reference TRBV11-3 and TRBJ2-1, reads EAGVVQSPRYKIIEKKQPVAFWCNPISGHNTLYWYLQNLGQGPELLIRYENEEAVDDSQLPKDRFSAERLKGVDSTLKIQPAELGDSAVYLCASSSWGSDEQFFGPGTRLTVL.

This clonotype was counted a few times. The J gene is TRBJ1-2, the V gene TRBV7-8; D gene ambiguous. From germline, CDR1 is SGHVS and CDR2 FQNEAQ. Trimming cost V 5 bases and J 8 bases, with 9 bases left between them. This CDR3 comprises 11 residues. For the CDR3, the DNA is TGTGCCAGCAGCCCTTCGAGAGGCTACACCTTC. Translation: CASSPSRGYTF.

This clonotype was seen many times. The gene calls are TRBV20-1 and TRBJ2-1; 10 bases fit TRBD1. Germline CDR1 DFQATT, CDR2 SNEGSKA (reference sequence). This CDR3 has 15 residues. V dropped 1 base and J dropped 1; count of bases not matched to a gene: 1. The DNA for the CDR3 is TGCAGTGCTAGAGGGGGACAGGGGTCCTACAATGAGCAGTTCTTC. Its translation: CSARGGQGSYNEQFF.

The V and J genes are TRBV2 and TRBJ2-7; D is possibly TRBD1 (6 bases). Germline V gives CDR1 SNHLY, CDR2 FYNNEI. V was cut by 6 bases and J by 3 bases, with 12 bases left in between. The CDR3 spans 13 residues. The CDR3 nucleotides read TGTGCCAGCAGCCGGGACAAAATCTACGAGCAGTACTTC. Translated: CASSRDKIYEQYF.

This clonotype has ten or more counts. This chain uses TRBV29-1 with TRBJ2-2; weak D call: TRBD2 (6 bases). V shed 4 bases and J shed 6 bases, with 9 bases lying between them. Germline values: CDR1 SQVTM, CDR2 ANQGSEA. The CDR3 covers 12 residues. In DNA, the CDR3 is TGCAGCGTTGGCGGAGGGTCCGGGGAGCTGTTTTTT. As protein: CSVGGGSGELFF.

The table lists this clonotype with a few counts. The V call is TRBV28, the J call TRBJ1-6; no firm D call. The CDR3 is 14 residues long. CDR1 MDHEN and CDR2 SYDVKM come from the germline V gene. Trimming shortened V by 2 bases and J by 5 bases, and 7 bases separated the two germline ends. This CDR3 is CASSLGPDNSPLHF. CDR3 DNA: TGTGCCAGCAGTTTAGGGCCGGATAATTCACCCCTCCACTTT.

This clonotype was observed many times. J is TRBJ1-1 and V is TRBV20-1, with a weak D call TRBD1 (5 bases). Trimming removed 7 bases from V and 3 bases from J, with 15 bases in between. CDR1 is DFQATT, CDR2 SNEGSKA, per germline (reference sequence). CDR3 length: 13 residues. CDR3 in DNA: TGCAGTGTATTCACCGGACAACACACTGAAGCTTTCTTT. Its translation is CSVFTGQHTEAFF.

A few counts support this clonotype. The CDR3 DNA follows: TGCGCCAGCAGCTCATGGGGCAGATTCTATGGCTACACCTTC. Its translation is CASSSWGRFYGYTF. The chain uses TRBV5-1 and TRBJ1-2; a weak D match, TRBD1 (5 bases). V lost 3 bases, J lost 4 bases, and 13 bases lay in between. Germline CDR1 and CDR2: SGHRS and YFSETQ. The CDR3 is made up of 14 amino acids.

The V and J genes are TRBV11-1 and TRBJ1-6; 8 nucleotides line up with TRBD1. In germline, CDR1 is SGHAT, CDR2 FQDESV (reference sequence). Germline trimming cut 5 bases from V and 9 bases from J; bases unmatched to any gene: 9. This CDR3 contains 15 residues. The CDR3 reads CASSPAQGAVSPLHF. The CDR3 region has the DNA TGTGCCAGCAGCCCGGCGCAGGGGGCGGTTTCACCCCTCCACTTT.

A few counts support this clonotype. This rearrangement joins TRBV11-3 to TRBJ1-1; D ambiguous. Germline CDR1 reads SGHNT; CDR2 reads YENEEA. Between the trimmed V and J ends, which lost 3 bases and 10 bases, there was a span of 24 bases. The CDR3 spans 16 residues. The CDR3 spells CASSFPNRGRGRRAFF. The DNA of the CDR3 is TGTGCCAGCAGCTTCCCCAACCGAGGCAGAGGACGAAGAGCTTTCTTT.

This chain joins TRBV4-1 and TRBJ2-6; TRBD1 matches at 7 bases. Trimming cost V 3 bases and J 1 base; bases outside gene matches: 6. The CDR3 is made up of 17 amino acids. Germline-derived CDR1 and CDR2 are MGHRA and YSYEKL. The CDR3 reads CASSHRGSVSGANVLTF. As DNA, the CDR3 is TGCGCCAGCAGCCACAGGGGGAGTGTGTCTGGGGCCAACGTCCTGACTTTC.

The sample holds a few counts of this clonotype. J is TRBJ2-7 and V is TRBV7-2; possibly TRBD1 or TRBD2 for D (5 bases each). The CDR3 totals 15 residues. CDR1 and CDR2 from the germline V gene are SGHTA and FQGNSA. The V and J ends lost 5 bases and 4 bases respectively, with 18 bases between them. CDR3 loop: CASSLDGPGPYEQYF. The CDR3 DNA is TGTGCCAGCAGCCTCGACGGCCCGGGACCGTACGAGCAGTACTTC.

In its sample, this clonotype was seen many times. The chain links TRBV7-2 to TRBJ1-1; perhaps TRBD1 as D (5 bases). CDR1 SGHTA and CDR2 FQGNSA come from the germline V gene. This CDR3 spans 13 amino acids. Trimming left V 3 bases short and J 3 bases short, with 8 bases between. The CDR3: CASSFRGYTEAFF. As DNA, the CDR3 is TGTGCCAGCAGCTTTAGGGGTTACACTGAAGCTTTCTTT.

The table lists this clonotype with a few counts. This chain uses TRBV12-3 or TRBV12-4 with TRBJ2-3; the D gene could be TRBD1 or TRBD2 (5 bases each). The V end was cut by 5 bases, the J end by 2 bases, with 20 bases between. The CDR3 is 17 amino acids. Written as DNA, the CDR3 is TGTGCCAGCAGTGCCCGAGAGAGTTCGGGGCACACAGATACGCAGTATTTT. This encodes CASSARESSGHTDTQYF.

This clonotype was detected only a few times. The V and J genes are TRBV5-1 and TRBJ2-1, with 7 positions matching TRBD2. Unmatched junction bases numbered 6, after V lost 2 bases and J lost 1 base. The CDR3 is 16 residues long. Germline-derived CDR1 and CDR2 are SGHRS and YFSETQ. The CDR3 reads CASSLTTSLSYNEQFF. DNA of the CDR3: TGCGCCAGCAGCTTAACGACTAGCCTATCCTACAATGAGCAGTTCTTC. The full variable domain, with the rest looked up from reference TRBV5-1 and TRBJ2-1, is KAGVTQTPRYLIKTRGQQVTLSCSPISGHRSVSWYQQTPGQGLQFLFEYFSETQRNKGNFPGRFSGRQFSNSRSEMNVSTLELGDSALYLCASSLTTSLSYNEQFFGPGTRLTVL.

V usage is TRBV10-3 and J usage is TRBJ1-1; no clear D gene. The CDR3 has 14 amino acids. Germline V gene sequence: CDR1 ENHRY, CDR2 SYGVKD. With 4 bases removed from V and 4 bases from J, the gap between germline ends came to 13 bases. DNA for the CDR3: TGTGCCATCAGTGGGGTCGGGGAGGGCACTGAAGCTTTCTTT. Translation gives CAISGVGEGTEAFF.

The chain links TRBV5-5 to TRBJ2-3; D gene ambiguous. The V gene's germline CDR1 is SGHKS and CDR2 YYEKEE (reference sequence). The CDR3 has 15 residues. V was clipped by 2 bases and J by 1 base, with 11 bases between them. This CDR3 reads CASSLDGSGTDTQYF. The CDR3 DNA is TGTGCCAGCAGCTTAGACGGGTCTGGCACAGATACGCAGTATTTT.

The V call is TRBV18, the J call TRBJ2-7; 9 bases fit TRBD2. The length of the CDR3 is 17 residues. J gave up 2 bases and V 2 bases, and 10 bases lay outside the gene matches. Germline V lookup: CDR1 KGHSH, CDR2 LQKENI. DNA of the CDR3: TGTGCCAGCTCACCAAGGTCTAGCGGGGCCACCACCTACGAGCAGTACTTC. It encodes CASSPRSSGATTYEQYF.

V gene TRBV7-8 combines with J gene TRBJ2-4; weak D call: TRBD1 (7 bases). Germline V CDR1 and CDR2: SGHVS, FQNEAQ. The CDR3 runs to 13 residues. V lost 5 bases and J lost 8, with 13 bases in between. CDR3 in DNA: TGTGCCAGCAGCATCAGGGGGGCGGACATTCAGTACTTC. It is translated as CASSIRGADIQYF. Complete variable domain (other parts from reference TRBV7-8 and TRBJ2-4): GAGVSQSPRYKVAKRGQDVALRCDPISGHVSLFWYQQALGQGPEFLTYFQNEAQLDKSGLPSDRFFAERPEGSVSTLKIQRTQQEDSAVYLCASSIRGADIQYFGAGTRLSVL.

This clonotype was counted at least ten times. The rearrangement uses TRBV20-1 and TRBJ1-5, with D unclear. Germline-derived CDR1 and CDR2 are DFQATT and SNEGSKA (reference sequence). Trimming removed 3 bases from V and 7 bases from J, with 10 bases in between. CDR3 length: 12 residues. Here the CDR3 DNA reads TGCAGTGCTAGCATCGAGAGCCAGCCCCAGCATTTT. Its translation is CSASIESQPQHF.